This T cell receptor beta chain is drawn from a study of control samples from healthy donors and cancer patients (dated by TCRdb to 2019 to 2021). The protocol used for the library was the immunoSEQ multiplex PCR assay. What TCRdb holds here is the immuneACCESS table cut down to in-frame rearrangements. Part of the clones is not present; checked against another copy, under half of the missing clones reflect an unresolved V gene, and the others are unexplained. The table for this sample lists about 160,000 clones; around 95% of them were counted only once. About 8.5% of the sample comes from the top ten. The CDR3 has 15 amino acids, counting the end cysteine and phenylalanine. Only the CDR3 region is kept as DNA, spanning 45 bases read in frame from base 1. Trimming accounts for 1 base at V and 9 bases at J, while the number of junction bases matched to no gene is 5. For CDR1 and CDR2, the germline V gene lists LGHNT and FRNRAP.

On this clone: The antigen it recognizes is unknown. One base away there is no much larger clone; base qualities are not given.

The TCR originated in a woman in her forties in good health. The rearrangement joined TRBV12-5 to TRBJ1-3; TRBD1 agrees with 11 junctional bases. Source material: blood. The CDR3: CASGLELGTGGTIYF. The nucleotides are TGTGCTAGTGGTTTGGAACTCGGGACAGGGGGCACCATATATTTT.